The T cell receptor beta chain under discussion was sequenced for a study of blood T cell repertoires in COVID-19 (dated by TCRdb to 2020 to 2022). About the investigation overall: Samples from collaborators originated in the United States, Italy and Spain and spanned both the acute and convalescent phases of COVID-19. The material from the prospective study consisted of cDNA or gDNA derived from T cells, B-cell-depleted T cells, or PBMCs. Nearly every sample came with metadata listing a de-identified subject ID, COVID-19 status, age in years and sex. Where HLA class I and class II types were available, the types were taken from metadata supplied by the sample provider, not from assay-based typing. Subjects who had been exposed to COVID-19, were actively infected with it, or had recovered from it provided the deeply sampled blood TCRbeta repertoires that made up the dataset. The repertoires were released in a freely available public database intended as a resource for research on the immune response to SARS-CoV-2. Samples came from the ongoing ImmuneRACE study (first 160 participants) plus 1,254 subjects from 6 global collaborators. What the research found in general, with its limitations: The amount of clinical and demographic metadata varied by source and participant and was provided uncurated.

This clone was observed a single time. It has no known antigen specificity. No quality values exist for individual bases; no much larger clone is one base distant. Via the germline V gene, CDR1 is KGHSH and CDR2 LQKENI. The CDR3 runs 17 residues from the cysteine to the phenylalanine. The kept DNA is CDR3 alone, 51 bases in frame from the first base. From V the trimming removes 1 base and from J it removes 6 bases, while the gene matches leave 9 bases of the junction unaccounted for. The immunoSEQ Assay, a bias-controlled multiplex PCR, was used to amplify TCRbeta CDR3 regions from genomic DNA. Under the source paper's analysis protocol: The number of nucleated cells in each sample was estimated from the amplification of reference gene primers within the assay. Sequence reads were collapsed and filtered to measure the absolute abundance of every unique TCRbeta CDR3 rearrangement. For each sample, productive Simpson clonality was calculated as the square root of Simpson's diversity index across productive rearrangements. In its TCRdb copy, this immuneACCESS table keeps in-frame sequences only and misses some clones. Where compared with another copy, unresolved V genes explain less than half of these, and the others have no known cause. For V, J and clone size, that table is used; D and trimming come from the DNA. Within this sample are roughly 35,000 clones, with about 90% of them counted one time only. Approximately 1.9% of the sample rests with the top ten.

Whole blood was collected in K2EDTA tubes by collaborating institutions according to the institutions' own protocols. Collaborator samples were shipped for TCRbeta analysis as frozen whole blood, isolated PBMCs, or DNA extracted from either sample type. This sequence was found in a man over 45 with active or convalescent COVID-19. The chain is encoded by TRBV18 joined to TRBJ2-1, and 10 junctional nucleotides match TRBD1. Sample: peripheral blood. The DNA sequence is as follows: TGTGCCAGCTCACCACAGGGACAGGGGCTTATGGGCAATGAGCAGTTCTTC. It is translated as CASSPQGQGLMGNEQFF.